This TCR beta chain was retrieved from a study of blood T cell repertoires in COVID-19. Study summary: Acute and convalescent COVID-19 samples came from the United States, Italy and Spain. Sources were T cells, B-cell-depleted T cells, or PBMCs; the material itself was cDNA or gDNA.

As originally analysed: Amplified reference gene primers provided the basis for estimating nucleated cell counts. Repertoires were generated with immunoSEQ multiplex PCR, while TCRdb's copy carries only in-frame clones and drops some. The V and J calls and clone size come from that table; D and trimming were worked out from the DNA. The sample has fewer than 300,000 clones, roughly 80% seen once; the top ten hold roughly 10%. Germline V CDR1 and CDR2: LGHNA, YSLEER. The V gene end was trimmed by 1 base and the J gene end by 6 bases; junction bases not matched to a gene: 2. CDR3 length: 14 residues. Sequenced material: peripheral blood. The chain recombines TRBV4-3 with TRBJ2-1, with TRBD1 matching 8 bases. The TCR sequence derives from a woman aged 45-59 years who had recovered from COVID-19. In DNA, the CDR3 is TGCGCCAGCAGCCAAGTTACAGGGGGCAATGAGCAGTTCTTC. It specifies CASSQVTGGNEQFF.